The T cell receptor beta chain under discussion was sequenced for a study of memory CD4+ T cells and cytomegalovirus serostatus. General observations from the study: Suggested: most of the CMV-linked TCR signature lies in CD4+ memory cells.

The sort gate was single viable CD3+CD4+CD8-CD45RO+ cells for memory CD4+ T cells. Only in-frame clones appear in the TCRdb table, and some are missing; sequencing was by immunoSEQ multiplex PCR. This sample has tens of thousands of clones, with around three quarters found just once. Details on this clone: Its antigen remains unidentified.

This CDR3 has 14 amino acids. Trimming left V 4 bases short and J 4 bases short, with 13 bases between. Per germline, CDR1 MNHNS and CDR2 SASEGT. Sequenced input: memory CD4+ T cells from blood. The sequence derives from an adult in good health and CMV-seronegative. The chain links TRBV6-1 to TRBJ1-1; D gene unclear. CDR3 in amino acids: CASSASFGSTEAFF. In nucleotides, the CDR3 is TGTGCCAGCAGTGCGAGCTTTGGGAGCACTGAAGCTTTCTTT.